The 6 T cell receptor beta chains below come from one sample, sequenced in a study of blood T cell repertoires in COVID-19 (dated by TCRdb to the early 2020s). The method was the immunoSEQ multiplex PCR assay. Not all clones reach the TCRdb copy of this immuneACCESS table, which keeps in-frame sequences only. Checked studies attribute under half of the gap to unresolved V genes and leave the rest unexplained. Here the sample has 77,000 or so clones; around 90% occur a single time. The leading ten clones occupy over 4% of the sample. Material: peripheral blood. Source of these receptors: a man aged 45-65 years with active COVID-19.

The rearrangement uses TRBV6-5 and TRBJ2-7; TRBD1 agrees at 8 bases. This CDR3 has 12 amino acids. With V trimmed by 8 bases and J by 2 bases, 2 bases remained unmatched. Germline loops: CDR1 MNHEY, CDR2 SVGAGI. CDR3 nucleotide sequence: TGTGCCAGCGGACAGGGTCCCTACGAGCAGTACTTC. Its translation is CASGQGPYEQYF.

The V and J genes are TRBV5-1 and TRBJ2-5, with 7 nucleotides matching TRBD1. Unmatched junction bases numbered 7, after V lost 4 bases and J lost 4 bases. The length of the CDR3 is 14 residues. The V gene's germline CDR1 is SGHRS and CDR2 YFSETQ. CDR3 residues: CASSPTGPGETQYF. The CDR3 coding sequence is TGCGCCAGCAGCCCGACAGGGCCGGGAGAGACCCAGTACTTC.

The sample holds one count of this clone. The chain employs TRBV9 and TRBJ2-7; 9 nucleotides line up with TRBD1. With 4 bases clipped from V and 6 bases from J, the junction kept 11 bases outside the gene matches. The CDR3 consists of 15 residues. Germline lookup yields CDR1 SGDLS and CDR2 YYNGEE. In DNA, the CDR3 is TGTGCCAGCAGCCCCCGGGACAGGGATTCGCGCGAGCAGTACTTC. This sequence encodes CASSPRDRDSREQYF.

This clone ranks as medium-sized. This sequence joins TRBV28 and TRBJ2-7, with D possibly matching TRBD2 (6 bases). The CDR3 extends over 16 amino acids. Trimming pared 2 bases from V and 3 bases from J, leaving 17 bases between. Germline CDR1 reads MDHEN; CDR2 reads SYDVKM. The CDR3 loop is CASSLTGTLPLYEQYF. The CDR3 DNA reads TGTGCCAGCAGTTTAACCGGGACTCTCCCCCTCTACGAGCAGTACTTC.

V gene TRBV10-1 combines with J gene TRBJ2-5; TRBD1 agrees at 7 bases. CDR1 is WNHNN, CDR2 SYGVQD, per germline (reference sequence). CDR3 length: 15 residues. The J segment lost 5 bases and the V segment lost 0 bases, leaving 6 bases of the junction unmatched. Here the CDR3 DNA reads TGCGCCAGCAGTGAGTCCCAGGGGGAGACGGAGACCCAGTACTTC. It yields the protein CASSESQGETETQYF.

This CDR3 reads CAISLTESQETQYF. The CDR3 DNA reads TGTGCCATCAGTTTGACTGAAAGCCAAGAGACCCAGTACTTC. V is TRBV10-3 and J is TRBJ2-5; no definite D call. The CDR3 spans 14 residues. Germline CDR1 ENHRY, CDR2 SYGVKD. V lost 5 bases and J lost 1, with 11 bases in between.